One and the same sample provided the 28 T cell receptor beta chains below, sequenced in a study of cytomegalovirus exposure and HLA in healthy donors (dated by TCRdb to about 2017). The library relied on the immunoSEQ multiplex PCR assay. TCRdb obtained this table from immuneACCESS and retained in-frame rearrangements with V and J assigned. These tables miss some clones; where compared with another copy, unresolved V genes account for less than half of the shortfall, and the remainder is unexplained. The sample profile shows about 48,000 clones; 88% of them were found once. About 7% of the sample is held by the ten biggest clonotypes. Sample: PBMCs. The receptors come from a woman in her 30s in good health and CMV-seronegative.

The rearrangement links TRBV18 to TRBJ2-1; a weak D match, TRBD1 (5 bases). CDR1 and CDR2 (germline): KGHSH, LQKENI. CDR3 length: 14 residues. Trimming took 11 bases from V and 6 from J, leaving 20 bases between them. The CDR3, as DNA: TGTGCCTCTCTTCCCCAGCCTCAGGGCAATGAGCAGTTCTTC. It specifies CASLPQPQGNEQFF.

The genes are TRBV27 and TRBJ2-2, with 13 nucleotides matching TRBD2. The junction had 5 bases not matched to a gene; V was cut back by 9 bases and J by 1 base. The CDR3 runs 16 residues. Germline CDR1 MNHEY, CDR2 SMNVEV (reference sequence). In DNA, the CDR3 is TGTGCCAGTGATCGGACTAGCGGGAGGAACACCGGGGAGCTGTTTTTT. The encoded protein is CASDRTSGRNTGELFF.

The chain links TRBV7-2 to TRBJ2-7, with a possible D match to TRBD1 (6 bases). The V gene lost 4 bases and the J gene lost 2 bases, with 15 bases spanning the gap. Germline V gene lookup returns CDR1 SGHTA and CDR2 FQGNSA. The CDR3 runs to 15 residues. The CDR3 DNA reads as TGTGCCAGCAGCTCGACAAAGACAGGTACCTACGAGCAGTACTTC. Its protein is CASSSTKTGTYEQYF.

The CDR3 loop reads CASSPGGGGEQFF. The CDR3 DNA sequence: TGTGCCAGCAGCCCAGGGGGCGGAGGTGAGCAGTTCTTC. This chain joins TRBV9 and TRBJ2-1, with 8 nucleotides matching TRBD1. The CDR3 runs 13 residues. Germline assignment: CDR1 SGDLS and CDR2 YYNGEE. After removal of 4 bases from V and 9 bases from J, the junction contained 6 bases not matched to a gene.

This clone has more than one count but fewer than ten. The chain recombines TRBV28 with TRBJ1-2, with 7 nucleotides matching TRBD1. J gave up 7 bases and V 10 bases, and 3 bases lay outside the gene matches. The CDR3 is 10 amino acids. Germline CDR1 and CDR2: MDHEN and SYDVKM. The CDR3 nucleotides are TGTGCCACAACAGGGGCTGGCTACACCTTC. It yields the protein CATTGAGYTF.

This chain links TRBV5-4 with TRBJ1-4; D not resolved. CDR3 length equals 13 residues. Germline V gives CDR1 SGHNT, CDR2 YYREEE (reference sequence). V lost 4 bases and J 7 bases, leaving 11 bases between the germline ends. DNA for the CDR3: TGTGCCAGCAGCCCACGGGCGGGTGAAAAACTGTTTTTT. Translation: CASSPRAGEKLFF.

The chain employs TRBV6-6 and TRBJ2-3, with TRBD2 matching over 8 bases. CDR1 MNHNY and CDR2 SVGAGI come from the germline V gene (reference sequence). Trimming took 5 bases from V and 4 from J; bases not matched to a gene: 11. This CDR3 has 16 amino acids. The CDR3 is CASSGAGGVKADTQYF. The CDR3, as DNA: TGTGCCAGCAGTGGGGCGGGGGGTGTAAAGGCAGATACGCAGTATTTT.

V and J are TRBV10-3 and TRBJ2-1; 13 nucleotides agree with TRBD2. Germline V gene lookup returns CDR1 ENHRY and CDR2 SYGVKD. The V segment lost 7 bases and the J segment 1 base; nucleotides outside the gene matches: 4. The CDR3 is 16 amino acids. CDR3 sequence: CAITGTSGKSYNEQFF. CDR3 bases: TGTGCCATCACCGGGACTAGCGGGAAGTCCTACAATGAGCAGTTCTTC.

The chain combines TRBV19 with TRBJ2-5; D possibly corresponds to TRBD2 (6 bases). This CDR3 comprises 11 residues. Germline V lookup: CDR1 LNHDA, CDR2 SQIVND (reference sequence). The V end lost 10 bases, the J end lost 7 bases, and 13 bases lay between the germline ends. The CDR3 region is CATSYGRTQYF. Written as DNA, the CDR3 is TGTGCCACCTCTTACGGGAGGACCCAGTACTTC.

The chain uses TRBV6-5 and TRBJ2-7; tentatively, D is TRBD2 (5 bases). Trimming shortened V by 5 bases and J by 0 bases, and 11 bases separated the two germline ends. The CDR3 has 14 amino acids. The germline V gene has CDR1 MNHEY and CDR2 SVGAGI. In DNA form, the CDR3 reads TGTGCCAGCAGTCCAGGCGGGCCCTCCTACGAGCAGTACTTC. Protein product: CASSPGGPSYEQYF.

The chain employs TRBV6-5 and TRBJ2-5; D perhaps matches TRBD1 (6 bases). Germline CDR1 is MNHEY and CDR2 is SVGAGI. The CDR3 totals 16 residues. V gave up 4 bases and J gave up 2 bases, with 17 bases separating them. CDR3 amino acids: CASSFVLGTRQETQYF. CDR3 in DNA: TGTGCCAGCAGTTTTGTATTAGGGACAAGACAAGAGACCCAGTACTTC.

The rearrangement links TRBV9 to TRBJ2-3; 8 nucleotides agree with TRBD2. The CDR3 consists of 15 residues. CDR1 and CDR2 from the germline V gene are SGDLS and YYNGEE. J lost 2 bases, V lost 3 bases, and 5 bases had no gene match. The CDR3 DNA follows: TGTGCCAGCAGCGACGTAGCGGGATTCACAGATACGCAGTATTTT. Protein product: CASSDVAGFTDTQYF.

This chain joins TRBV27 and TRBJ1-1; the match to TRBD1 covers 8 bases. Per the germline V gene, CDR1 is MNHEY and CDR2 is SMNVEV (reference sequence). The CDR3 is 14 amino acids. After removal of 3 bases from V and 4 bases from J, the junction contained 4 bases not matched to a gene. CDR3 nucleotide sequence: TGTGCCAGCAGTTTCGACAGGGGAGCCACTGAAGCTTTCTTT. Translating it yields CASSFDRGATEAFF.

The CDR3 DNA sequence: TGTGCCAGTAGGCGGGACTTGAGCACAGATACGCAGTATTTT. Protein product: CASRRDLSTDTQYF. The rearrangement links TRBV19 to TRBJ2-3; D might be TRBD2 (6 bases). Germline V lookup: CDR1 LNHDA, CDR2 SQIVND (reference sequence). The CDR3 extends over 14 amino acids. The germline V and J ends were trimmed by 6 bases and 0 bases, with 10 bases remaining between them.

The chain links TRBV12-5 to TRBJ2-5, with 9 bases that match TRBD1. The CDR3 length is 14 residues. J was trimmed by 4 bases and V by 2 bases; bases with no gene match: 2. CDR1 is LGHNT, CDR2 FRNRAP, per germline. For the CDR3, the DNA is TGTGCTAGTGGTTTGATGACAGGGGGAGAGACCCAGTACTTC. Protein sequence: CASGLMTGGETQYF.

This chain connects TRBV4-1 to TRBJ2-1; TRBD2 aligns across 7 bases. The CDR3 spans 12 residues. Per the germline V gene, CDR1 is MGHRA and CDR2 is YSYEKL. The junction had 0 bases not matched to a gene; V was cut back by 4 bases and J by 6 bases. The CDR3 reads CASSRGGNEQFF. In DNA, the CDR3 is TGCGCCAGCAGCCGCGGGGGCAATGAGCAGTTCTTC.

This chain uses TRBV2 with TRBJ1-5; D remains unclear. Germline V gene data show CDR1 as SNHLY and CDR2 as FYNNEI. The CDR3 runs to 14 residues. Trimming stripped 4 bases from V and 0 bases from J, with 7 bases between. The CDR3 bases are TGTGCCAGCAGTGCGGAGAATAGCAATCAGCCCCAGCATTTT. It is translated as CASSAENSNQPQHF. Filled out from reference TRBV2 and TRBJ1-5, the complete variable domain reads EPEVTQTPSHQVTQMGQEVILRCVPISNHLYFYWYRQILGQKVEFLVSFYNNEISEKSEIFDDQFSVERPDGSNFTLKIRSTKLEDSAMYFCASSAENSNQPQHFGDGTRLSIL.

The chain uses TRBV19 and TRBJ2-7; TRBD2 aligns across 8 bases. The germline gives CDR1 LNHDA, CDR2 SQIVND (reference sequence). The CDR3 is made up of 13 amino acids. The J segment lost 4 bases and the V segment lost 5 bases, leaving 4 bases of the junction unmatched. The CDR3 nucleotides are TGTGCCAGTAGTGCGGTAGCGGGGTACGAGCAGTACTTC. Translating it yields CASSAVAGYEQYF.

The V and J genes are TRBV5-4 and TRBJ1-2; perhaps TRBD1 as D (6 bases). Germline CDR1 reads SGHNT; CDR2 reads YYREEE (reference sequence). Trimming removed 4 bases from V and 6 bases from J, with 19 bases in between. This CDR3 has 15 residues. CDR3 DNA sequence: TGTGCCAGCAGCGACGTGGGGGCGGGCGGTAATGGCTACACCTTC. Amino acids: CASSDVGAGGNGYTF. The entire variable domain, with the rest obtained from reference TRBV5-4 and TRBJ1-2, is as follows: ETGVTQSPTHLIKTRGQQVTLRCSSQSGHNTVSWYQQALGQGPQFIFQYYREEENGRGNFPPRFSGLQFPNYSSELNVNALELDDSALYLCASSDVGAGGNGYTFGSGTRLTVV.

The CDR3 spells CASSLGRYEQYF. The DNA for the CDR3 is TGTGCCAGCAGCTTGGGTCGGTACGAGCAGTACTTC. The chain joins TRBV5-4 to TRBJ2-7; D remains ambiguous. The CDR3 covers 12 residues. Germline lookup yields CDR1 SGHNT and CDR2 YYREEE (reference sequence). Trimming pared 0 bases from V and 4 bases from J, leaving 5 bases between.

The chain carries TRBV10-3 and TRBJ1-2; TRBD1 might be the D (5 bases). Trimming took off 6 bases at V and 2 bases at J, with 13 bases between the two ends. The CDR3 covers 14 residues. The V gene's germline CDR1 is ENHRY and CDR2 SYGVKD. CDR3 residues: CAIREGSWNYGYTF. The CDR3 nucleotides read TGTGCCATCAGGGAGGGGAGTTGGAACTATGGCTACACCTTC.

The J gene is TRBJ1-2, the V gene TRBV29-1, with D maybe TRBD1 (6 bases). V lost 6 bases, J lost 4 bases, and 24 bases lay in between. The germline CDR1 and CDR2 sequences are SQVTM and ANQGSEA. This CDR3 region has 16 residues. In nucleotides, the CDR3 is TGCAGCGTCCGACATCCACCGGGGGGCGGCCTCTATGGCTACACCTTC. This codes for CSVRHPPGGGLYGYTF.

This clone is labeled medium-sized. The CDR3 region has the DNA TGTGCCAGTAGTAGTGATACTCAAGAGACCCAGTACTTC. Its protein is CASSSDTQETQYF. The chain combines TRBV19 with TRBJ2-5; D is unresolved. Trimming pared 4 bases from V and 2 bases from J, leaving 8 bases between. Looked up from germline, CDR1 is LNHDA and CDR2 is SQIVND (reference sequence). This CDR3 is 13 amino acids long.

The genes are TRBV30 and TRBJ1-2; 7 bases are a match to TRBD1. The CDR3 loop spans 11 amino acids. The V segment lost 5 bases and the J segment 8 bases; nucleotides outside the gene matches: 5. The germline CDR1 and CDR2 sequences are GTSNPN and SVGIG (reference sequence). The CDR3, as DNA: TGTGCCTGGGAGGGGGCTCTCGGCTACACCTTC. Amino acid sequence: CAWEGALGYTF.

The J gene is TRBJ2-1, the V gene TRBV14, with D perhaps matching TRBD1 (6 bases). Germline CDR1 SGHDN, CDR2 FVKESK. Between the trimmed V and J ends, which lost 4 bases and 6 bases, there was a span of 16 bases. The CDR3 totals 15 residues. CDR3 loop: CASSRPAGTSNEQFF. The CDR3 DNA reads TGTGCCAGCAGCCGACCAGCCGGGACAAGCAATGAGCAGTTCTTC.

The chain joins TRBV28 to TRBJ1-5, with 7 positions matching TRBD1. From germline, CDR1 is MDHEN and CDR2 SYDVKM. J was trimmed by 5 bases and V by 5 bases; bases with no gene match: 9. CDR3 length equals 15 residues. This chain's CDR3 is CASSEGTASDQPQHF. CDR3 bases: TGTGCCAGCAGTGAGGGGACAGCCTCTGATCAGCCCCAGCATTTT.

The J gene is TRBJ2-6, the V gene TRBV6-6, with 10 bases that match TRBD1. CDR1 is MNHNY and CDR2 is SVGAGI in the germline V gene (reference sequence). The CDR3 covers 14 residues. V trimming: 10 bases; J trimming: 8 bases; junction bases outside the gene matches: 8. CDR3: CAIPRDRGTNVLTF. The CDR3 DNA reads TGTGCCATCCCCCGGGACAGGGGTACCAACGTCCTGACTTTC.

This clone came up a few times. The CDR3: CASSQRSGGSTDTQYF. The DNA of the CDR3 is TGTGCCAGTAGCCAGCGTAGCGGAGGGAGCACAGATACGCAGTATTTT. The chain is built from TRBV19 and TRBJ2-3; D may be TRBD2 (6 bases). V lost 6 bases and J lost 0, with 16 bases in between. Germline CDR1 LNHDA, CDR2 SQIVND (reference sequence). The CDR3 runs 16 residues.